This passage covers 21 T cell receptor beta chains from one sample sequenced in a study of T cell responses to AZD1222 COVID-19 vaccine. Method: immunoSEQ multiplex PCR; TCRdb's copy keeps in-frame clones and lacks some. Among about 50,000 clones listed, around 83% were seen once. The sample in question was peripheral blood, obtained on day 0 of MenACWY control vaccination. The receptors shown here come from an adult in good health.

This clone appeared a few times. This rearrangement joins TRBV5-1 to TRBJ1-5; a weak D match, TRBD1 (6 bases). V gave up 4 bases and J gave up 7 bases, with 18 bases separating them. CDR1 is SGHRS and CDR2 is YFSETQ in the germline V gene. The CDR3 loop spans 15 amino acids. CDR3 sequence: CASSLTSGEGQPQHF. CDR3 sequence (DNA): TGCGCCAGCAGCCTAACGTCAGGGGAAGGGCAGCCCCAGCATTTT.

The J gene is TRBJ2-1, the V gene TRBV7-2, with 7 bases lining up with TRBD2. The germline V gene encodes CDR1 SGHTA and CDR2 FQGNSA. V shed 0 bases, J shed 1 base, and the junction held 3 bases outside the gene matches. The CDR3 has 16 amino acids. The CDR3 bases are TGTGCCAGCAGCTTAGCGGCGGGAGTATCCTACAATGAGCAGTTCTTC. This translates into CASSLAAGVSYNEQFF. Combining the CDR3 with reference TRBV7-2 and TRBJ2-1 gives the whole variable domain GAGVSQSPSNKVTEKGKDVELRCDPISGHTALYWYRQSLGQGLEFLIYFQGNSAPDKSGLPSDRFSAERTGGSVSTLTIQRTQQEDSAVYLCASSLAAGVSYNEQFFGPGTRLTVL.

This clone has just one count. The chain couples TRBV7-2 to TRBJ1-1; 7 nucleotides match TRBD1. The trim removed 5 bases at V and 5 bases at J, leaving 8 bases unmatched. The CDR3 is 14 residues long. Germline values: CDR1 SGHTA, CDR2 FQGNSA. The CDR3 coding sequence is TGTGCCAGCAGCCCCCGACAGGGAGGGACTGAAGCTTTCTTT. Residues: CASSPRQGGTEAFF.

CDR3 bases: TGCAGCGGCGGACTAGCGGGAGGTTTGGATACGCAGTATTTT. Translating gives CSGGLAGGLDTQYF. The chain recombines TRBV29-1 with TRBJ2-3; TRBD2 matches 14 bases. Germline lookup yields CDR1 SQVTM and CDR2 ANQGSEA. The ends lost 7 bases at V and 6 bases at J; junction bases unmatched: 6. The CDR3 runs 14 residues.

The chain joins TRBV19 to TRBJ1-6; D not certain. Germline V gene lookup returns CDR1 LNHDA and CDR2 SQIVND (reference sequence). V lost 7 bases and J 6 bases, leaving 7 bases between the germline ends. CDR3 size: 12 residues. The CDR3 nucleotides are TGTGCCAGTACCTGGGGTAATTCACCCCTCCACTTT. Residues: CASTWGNSPLHF.

The genes are TRBV5-4 and TRBJ2-6, with D possibly matching TRBD2 (6 bases). The CDR3 spans 16 residues. From germline, CDR1 is SGHNT and CDR2 YYREEE (reference sequence). V gave up 4 bases and J gave up 0 bases, with 11 bases separating them. The CDR3 region is CASSRDGSSGANVLTF. CDR3 nucleotides: TGTGCCAGCAGCCGGGACGGGAGCTCTGGGGCCAACGTCCTGACTTTC.

This rearrangement joins TRBV15 to TRBJ1-4; D is perhaps TRBD1 (6 bases). CDR1 LNHNV and CDR2 YYDKDF come from the germline V gene (reference sequence). This CDR3 region has 16 residues. The germline V and J ends were trimmed by 1 base and 4 bases, with 13 bases remaining between them. The CDR3 is CATSRAQDRHNEKLFF. CDR3 DNA sequence: TGTGCCACCAGCAGAGCCCAAGACAGGCATAATGAAAAACTGTTTTTT. The full variable domain, rest sourced from reference TRBV15 and TRBJ1-4, is DAMVIQNPRYQVTQFGKPVTLSCSQTLNHNVMYWYQQKSSQAPKLLFHYYDKDFNNEADTPDNFQSRRPNTSFCFLDIRSPGLGDTAMYLCATSRAQDRHNEKLFFGSGTQLSVL.

As concerns this clone: Other DNA sequences in the same sample also yield this CDR3. The CDR3: CASSLGTSTDTQYF. CDR3 nucleotide sequence: TGTGCCAGCAGCTTAGGGACTAGCACAGATACGCAGTATTTT. This chain joins TRBV7-2 and TRBJ2-3; D might be TRBD2 (5 bases). Per germline, CDR1 SGHTA and CDR2 FQGNSA. V gave up 1 base and J gave up 0 bases, with 5 bases separating them. There are 14 residues in the CDR3.

This chain links TRBV6-4 with TRBJ2-1, with TRBD2 identical over 15 bases. V dropped 2 bases and J dropped 8; count of bases not matched to a gene: 7. CDR3 length: 17 amino acids. Per the germline V gene, CDR1 is MRHNA and CDR2 is SNTAGT. The CDR3 region has the DNA TGTGCCAGCAGTGACCGAGGGACTAGCGGGAGGAGGGATGAGCAGTTCTTC. Its protein product is CASSDRGTSGRRDEQFF.

This sequence joins TRBV7-9 and TRBJ1-2, with 7 bases lining up with TRBD1. Germline CDR1 and CDR2: SEHNR and FQNEAQ (reference sequence). The junction had 6 bases not matched to a gene; V was cut back by 1 base and J by 7 bases. The CDR3 is 14 amino acids. The DNA of the CDR3 is TGTGCCAGCAGCTTAGTCGAGGGGGCGGGTGGCTACACCTTC. Translated, it gives CASSLVEGAGGYTF. Full variable domain (remainder filled in from reference TRBV7-9 and TRBJ1-2): DTGVSQNPRHKITKRGQNVTFRCDPISEHNRLYWYRQTLGQGPEFLTYFQNEAQLEKSRLLSDRFSAERPKGSFSTLEIQRTEQGDSAMYLCASSLVEGAGGYTFGSGTRLTVV.

The chain employs TRBV5-6 and TRBJ2-1; D gene uncertain. The CDR3 spans 15 residues. Deletions cut 6 bases from V and 7 bases from J, with 20 bases between. CDR1 is SGHDT and CDR2 is YYEEEE in the germline V gene. For the CDR3, the DNA is TGTGCCAGCACCTATTCGATGATAGCAGGAAATGAGCAGTTCTTC. It codes for CASTYSMIAGNEQFF.

The J gene is TRBJ2-1, the V gene TRBV7-6; tentative D call: TRBD2 (5 bases). Germline CDR1 and CDR2: SGHVS and FNYEAQ. This CDR3 spans 16 amino acids. V lost 5 bases, J lost 5 bases, and 19 bases lay in between. The CDR3 DNA sequence: TGTGCCAGCAGCCGTTCCACCGCAACGGGAAACAATGAGCAGTTCTTC. Its translation is CASSRSTATGNNEQFF.

This clone came up a few times. The chain carries TRBV28 and TRBJ2-4; 9 nucleotides line up with TRBD2. CDR1 and CDR2 from the germline V gene are MDHEN and SYDVKM. Germline trimming cut 1 base from V and 3 bases from J; bases unmatched to any gene: 4. The CDR3 has 16 amino acids. CDR3 DNA: TGTGCCAGCAGTTTATTGGGTAGCGGGAGCAAAAACATTCAGTACTTC. Translating gives CASSLLGSGSKNIQYF.

This chain connects TRBV6-1 to TRBJ2-5; the match to TRBD1 covers 7 bases. Germline V gene data show CDR1 as MNHNS and CDR2 as SASEGT. Trimming removed 5 bases from V and 1 base from J; junction bases left unmatched: 4. The CDR3 is 14 amino acids. DNA of the CDR3: TGTGCCAGCAGTTCTCCAGGGGGCCAAGAGACCCAGTACTTC. It codes for CASSSPGGQETQYF.

This chain uses TRBV5-1 with TRBJ2-7, with 12 bases lining up with TRBD2. The V gene end was trimmed by 4 bases and the J gene end by 3 bases; junction bases not matched to a gene: 5. CDR3 length equals 15 residues. Germline loops: CDR1 SGHRS, CDR2 YFSETQ. CDR3 DNA: TGCGCCAGCAGCCCATCACTAGCGGGAGGCTACGAGCAGTACTTC. It specifies CASSPSLAGGYEQYF.

This chain joins TRBV3-1 (or the pseudogene TRBV3-2) and TRBJ2-1; 11 bases fit TRBD2. The CDR3 runs 12 residues. Germline lookup yields CDR1 LGHDT and CDR2 YNNKEL (reference sequence). J was trimmed by 16 bases and V by 4 bases; bases with no gene match: 6. The CDR3: CASSRSGTSGFF. The DNA of the CDR3 is TGTGCCAGCAGCCGAAGCGGGACTAGCGGATTCTTC.

The rearrangement uses TRBV28 and TRBJ2-5, with D tentatively TRBD2 (5 bases). CDR3 length equals 16 residues. In germline, CDR1 is MDHEN, CDR2 SYDVKM. V was pared by 2 bases and J by 1 base, with 14 bases between. CDR3 in amino acids: CASSLSPGGLQETQYF. The CDR3 DNA sequence: TGTGCCAGCAGTTTAAGTCCAGGAGGTCTCCAAGAGACCCAGTACTTC. The variable domain in full, completed from reference TRBV28 and TRBJ2-5, reads DVKVTQSSRYLVKRTGEKVFLECVQDMDHENMFWYRQDPGLGLRLIYFSYDVKMKEKGDIPEGYSVSREKKERFSLILESASTNQTSMYLCASSLSPGGLQETQYFGPGTRLLVL.

The rearrangement links TRBV20-1 to TRBJ2-1, with D perhaps matching TRBD2 (5 bases). The CDR3 totals 16 residues. CDR1 DFQATT and CDR2 SNEGSKA come from the germline V gene (reference sequence). With 3 bases removed from V and 4 bases from J, the gap between germline ends came to 19 bases. The CDR3 sequence: CSASYLVGGPYNEQFF. Written as DNA, the CDR3 is TGCAGTGCTAGTTACCTCGTGGGCGGGCCTTACAATGAGCAGTTCTTC.

The V call is TRBV6-5, the J call TRBJ2-7; 8 bases match TRBD2. The CDR3 sequence is 14 residues long. Germline V gene lookup returns CDR1 MNHEY and CDR2 SVGAGI. Losses at the gene ends were 6 bases for V and 0 bases for J; bases not matched to a gene: 4. CDR3: CASSRTSFSYEQYF. The CDR3 bases are TGTGCCAGCAGCAGGACTAGCTTCTCCTACGAGCAGTACTTC.

V is TRBV7-2 and J is TRBJ2-7; the D is unclear. V was shortened by 3 bases and J by 4 bases, with 16 bases between the two germline ends. Germline CDR1 SGHTA, CDR2 FQGNSA. The length of the CDR3 is 15 residues. The CDR3 loop reads CASSFNVGVGYEQYF. For the CDR3, the DNA is TGTGCCAGCAGCTTTAATGTAGGCGTAGGGTACGAGCAGTACTTC.

The rearrangement uses TRBV25-1 and TRBJ1-3, with 9 bases identical to TRBD1. Trimming removed 3 bases from V and 4 bases from J; junction bases left unmatched: 7. The CDR3 length is 16 residues. Germline V CDR1 and CDR2: MGHDK, SYGVNS. The DNA of the CDR3 is TGTGCCAGCAGTGACTCCTGGGGGACAGGGGGAAACACCATATATTTT. This gives the protein CASSDSWGTGGNTIYF.